A selection of T cell receptor beta chains follows, all from one sample in a study of blood T cell repertoires in COVID-19. Method: immunoSEQ multiplex PCR; TCRdb's copy keeps in-frame clones and lacks some. Among 85,000 to 130,000 clones listed, around nine tenths were seen once. Sequencing input: peripheral blood. The receptors were gathered from a man between 70 and 80 years old with acute or convalescent COVID-19. CDR3s include the opening cysteine and the closing phenylalanine or tryptophan. The D gene is left open where the match is weak. Expanded clones are given a class, and other clones once, few, many or no size at all.

>-|TRBV5-4|-|TRBJ2-2
TGTGCCAGCAGCGCACTCGGGAGTCAAACCGGGGAGCTGTTTTTT
CASSALGSQTGELFF
>-|TRBV7-8|-|TRBJ1-2
TGTGCCAGCAGCGAACAGGGTCTCGGCTATGGCTACACCTTC
CASSEQGLGYGYTF
>-|TRBV4-1|once|TRBJ2-7
TGCGCCAGCACTGTGACAGTTAGCTCCTACGAGCAGTACTTC
CASTVTVSSYEQYF
>TRBD2|TRBV5-4|-|TRBJ2-1
TGTGCCAGCAGACCGACTAGCGGGTCGGCCTACAATGAGCAGTTCTTC
CASRPTSGSAYNEQFF
>-|TRBV7-9|-|TRBJ2-1
TGTGCCAGCAGCTTAGTTAGTGGCTCCTACAATGAGCAGTTCTTC
CASSLVSGSYNEQFF
>-|TRBV28|-|TRBJ1-2
TGTGCCAGCAGCGGGGGTCTGGCTGGATCTCTGTATGGCTACACCTTC
CASSGGLAGSLYGYTF
>-|TRBV27|-|TRBJ1-6
TGTGCCAGCAGGGGCTTGGGTTGGGCCCTCCACTTT
CASRGLGWALHF
>TRBD1|TRBV4-2|-|TRBJ2-7
TGTGCCAGCAGCCCCGGGACAGAAGAAAGCTTATACGAGCAGTACTTC
CASSPGTEESLYEQYF
>TRBD1|TRBV2|-|TRBJ1-5
TGTGCCAGCAGGGACAGGTCAAAGGGTAGCAATCAGCCCCAGCATTTT
CASRDRSKGSNQPQHF
>-|TRBV6-4|-|TRBJ2-5
TGTGCCAGCAGCGGCTGGGTCGGGGAGACCCAGTACTTC
CASSGWVGETQYF
>-|TRBV12-3/TRBV12-4|-|TRBJ2-5
TGTGCCAGCAGTCCGCAGGAGGGGACCCAGTACTTC
CASSPQEGTQYF
>TRBD2|TRBV7-9|once|TRBJ2-1
TGTGCCAGCAGCTGGGCTTACCTACCGGGACTAGGGTACAATGAGCAGTTCTTC
CASSWAYLPGLGYNEQFF
>-|TRBV27|-|TRBJ2-7
TGTGCCAGCAGCCCCCCCGGGTATATCAACTACGAGCAGTACTTC
CASSPPGYINYEQYF
>-|TRBV14|-|TRBJ2-7
TGTGCCAGCAGCCAGGCCAGAGACAGGGGAGGGCACTACGAGCAGTACTTC
CASSQARDRGGHYEQYF